Here is one T cell receptor beta chain with its context. It lacks a known antigen. No per-base quality is available; no much larger clone lies one base away. The sample is drawn from a study of technical replicates of blood from a few donors listed by TCRdb under 2017. Receptors were amplified or captured by the immunoSEQ multiplex PCR assay. TCRdb carries this immuneACCESS record with in-frame sequences only. Its versions omit some clonotypes, under half of them owing to an unresolved V gene in the studies checked, with the rest unexplained. This sample holds over 70,000 clones; over 85% were observed only once. Approximately 0.4% of the sample is taken by the ten largest. CDR1 and CDR2 are read off the germline V gene as SGHDT and YYEEEE. From the cysteine up to the phenylalanine, the CDR3 has a length of 15 residues. CDR3 DNA is the only sequence kept; it has 45 bases, read in frame from the first base. The trim is 0 bases for V and 8 bases for J, with a gap of 15 bases between the germline ends.

The chain employs TRBV5-6 and TRBJ2-1; the D gene is perhaps TRBD2, from 6 matching bases. This TCR was sampled from a human donor in good health. The material sequenced was T cells isolated from PBMCs. CDR3 region: CASSLVTRPEHEQFF. The nucleotide sequence reads TGTGCCAGCAGCTTGGTGACTAGACCTGAACATGAGCAGTTCTTC. Reference TRBV5-6 and TRBJ2-1 proteins supply the regions before and after the CDR3; the full variable domain is: DAGVTQSPTHLIKTRGQQVTLRCSPKSGHDTVSWYQQALGQGPQFIFQYYEEEERQRGNFPDRFSGHQFPNYSSELNVNALLLGDSALYLCASSLVTRPEHEQFFGPGTRLTVL.